The clone carrying this T cell receptor (beta chain) was seen a handful of times. How the authors handled the data: Reference gene primer amplification in the assay estimated nucleated cell counts. The table came from immunoSEQ multiplex PCR; TCRdb's copy has only in-frame clones and leaves some out. V, J and clone size were drawn from that table, and D and trimming were deduced from the DNA. The sample contains around 250,000 clones, roughly 80% of which appear only once. These data belong to a study of blood T cell repertoires in COVID-19. The overall study: Some COVID-19 samples were acute and others convalescent; all came from the United States, Italy and Spain. PBMCs, B-cell-depleted T cells, or T cells were the source of the cDNA or gDNA that made up the material.

The CDR3 has 16 residues. Germline CDR1 MDHEN, CDR2 SYDVKM. V lost 4 bases, J lost 2 bases, and 18 bases lay in between. The V call is TRBV28, the J call TRBJ2-7; D may be TRBD1 (6 bases). This clonotype was sampled from a woman in her late teens or twenties with acute or convalescent COVID-19. The sequenced sample was peripheral blood. The CDR3 region is CASSSPPTTGTYEQYF. The CDR3 nucleotides read TGTGCCAGCAGTTCCCCTCCAACGACAGGTACCTACGAGCAGTACTTC. The complete variable domain, with remaining parts taken from reference TRBV28 and TRBJ2-7, reads DVKVTQSSRYLVKRTGEKVFLECVQDMDHENMFWYRQDPGLGLRLIYFSYDVKMKEKGDIPEGYSVSREKKERFSLILESASTNQTSMYLCASSSPPTTGTYEQYFGPGTRLTVT.